These 24 T cell receptor beta chains were sequenced from one sample in a study of graft-versus-host responses after intestinal transplantation. Sequenced by immunoSEQ multiplex PCR; TCRdb stores in-frame clones only, minus some. The sample records 85,000 to 90,000 clones, around nine tenths being singletons. These TCRs' antigens remain unknown. Sequencing used unstimulated CD4+ T cells sorted from spleen or lymph node cells, obtained before intestinal transplant. These receptors were obtained from a human donor who received an intestinal transplant.

J is TRBJ2-5 and V is TRBV11-1; D unclear. The germline CDR1 and CDR2 sequences are SGHAT and FQDESV (reference sequence). This CDR3 has 13 amino acids. V was trimmed by 6 bases and J by 1 base, leaving 9 bases between them. The CDR3 DNA sequence: TGTGCCAGCAGTAGATGGGGCCAAGAGACCCAGTACTTC. As protein: CASSRWGQETQYF.

The V and J genes are TRBV5-4 and TRBJ2-1; D gene uncertain. V was trimmed by 3 bases and J by 6 bases, leaving 7 bases between them. The germline V gene has CDR1 SGHNT and CDR2 YYREEE (reference sequence). The length of the CDR3 is 12 residues. This chain's CDR3 is CASSSDPNEQFF. The CDR3 bases are TGTGCCAGCAGCTCAGACCCCAATGAGCAGTTCTTC.

The chain couples TRBV18 to TRBJ1-1, with D hard to call. The ends were cut back, 2 bases at V and 1 base at J, with 5 bases in the middle. The CDR3 consists of 13 residues. CDR1 and CDR2 (germline): KGHSH, LQKENI. DNA of the CDR3: TGTGCCAGCTCACCAACCGAGAACACTGAAGCTTTCTTT. Its translation is CASSPTENTEAFF. Variable domain in full (rest from reference TRBV18 and TRBJ1-1): NAGVMQNPRHLVRRRGQEARLRCSPMKGHSHVYWYRQLPEEGLKFMVYLQKENIIDESGMPKERFSAEFPKEGPSILRIQQVVRGDSAAYFCASSPTENTEAFFGQGTRLTVV.

This chain joins TRBV5-4 and TRBJ2-7, with 13 positions matching TRBD2. V dropped 4 bases and J dropped 7; count of bases not matched to a gene: 2. The CDR3 has 13 amino acids. Germline V gene sequence: CDR1 SGHNT, CDR2 YYREEE (reference sequence). DNA for the CDR3: TGTGCCAGCAGCGCGGGACTAGCGGGGGAGCAGTACTTC. This sequence encodes CASSAGLAGEQYF.

The rearrangement joins TRBV10-3 to TRBJ2-7; D call uncertain. The length of the CDR3 is 14 residues. V was pared by 3 bases and J by 1 base, with 10 bases between. From germline, CDR1 is ENHRY and CDR2 SYGVKD. The CDR3 DNA sequence: TGTGCCATCAGTGATTTAAGGGATTCCTACGAGCAGTACTTC. It specifies CAISDLRDSYEQYF.

This clone appeared a single time. The V gene is TRBV9, the J gene TRBJ2-1; 13 bases agree with TRBD2. The CDR3 spans 17 residues. Per germline, CDR1 SGDLS and CDR2 YYNGEE. V dropped 0 bases and J dropped 5; count of bases not matched to a gene: 5. The CDR3 is CASSVAQGTSGNNEQFF. CDR3 nucleotide sequence: TGTGCCAGCAGCGTAGCTCAAGGGACTAGCGGGAACAATGAGCAGTTCTTC. The full variable domain, its missing parts supplied by reference TRBV9 and TRBJ2-1, is DSGVTQTPKHLITATGQRVTLRCSPRSGDLSVYWYQQSLDQGLQFLIQYYNGEERAKGNILERFSAQQFPDLHSELNLSSLELGDSALYFCASSVAQGTSGNNEQFFGPGTRLTVL.

This clone was counted once. The chain couples TRBV5-6 to TRBJ2-7, with 7 bases identical to TRBD2. CDR1 SGHDT and CDR2 YYEEEE come from the germline V gene. The J segment lost 4 bases and the V segment lost 5 bases, leaving 15 bases of the junction unmatched. This CDR3 spans 16 amino acids. The DNA of the CDR3 is TGTGCCAGCAGTCATGGGTTCAAGCGGGACCTATACGAGCAGTACTTC. This encodes CASSHGFKRDLYEQYF.

CDR3 bases: TGTGCCAGCAGCGTTAAGGGGTCGGGTACTGAAGCTTTCTTT. It encodes CASSVKGSGTEAFF. The V and J genes are TRBV9 and TRBJ1-1; D is possibly TRBD1 (5 bases). The CDR3 contains 14 residues. Germline V gene lookup returns CDR1 SGDLS and CDR2 YYNGEE. The V end was cut by 2 bases, the J end by 5 bases, with 13 bases between.

The rearrangement links TRBV15 to TRBJ2-7; D is unclear. Germline assignment: CDR1 LNHNV and CDR2 YYDKDF (reference sequence). This CDR3 has 13 amino acids. Trimming removed 5 bases at V and 5 bases at J, with 13 bases between. In nucleotides, the CDR3 is TGTGCCACCAGCGAAGGGATAGGGCACGAGCAGTACTTC. It codes for CATSEGIGHEQYF. The full variable domain, rest sourced from reference TRBV15 and TRBJ2-7, is DAMVIQNPRYQVTQFGKPVTLSCSQTLNHNVMYWYQQKSSQAPKLLFHYYDKDFNNEADTPDNFQSRRPNTSFCFLDIRSPGLGDTAMYLCATSEGIGHEQYFGPGTRLTVT.

This clone has just one count. The chain carries TRBV6-5 and TRBJ2-1; tentatively, D is TRBD1 (6 bases). The CDR3 has 13 residues. Germline CDR1 reads MNHEY; CDR2 reads SVGAGI. V was trimmed by 10 bases and J by 4 bases, leaving 14 bases between them. For the CDR3, the DNA is TGTGCCACCGCCTCCACAGGGTACAATGAGCAGTTCTTC. Its protein is CATASTGYNEQFF.

The count of this clone is one. V is TRBV2 and J is TRBJ1-1; TRBD1 might be the D (5 bases). CDR3 length: 14 residues. Per the germline V gene, CDR1 is SNHLY and CDR2 is FYNNEI. V was clipped by 4 bases and J by 5 bases, with 14 bases between them. CDR3 in amino acids: CASSVTGDKTEAFF. The CDR3, as DNA: TGTGCCAGCAGTGTCACAGGAGACAAGACTGAAGCTTTCTTT.

The CDR3 nucleotides are TGTGCCAGTAACAGGGGGGATCAGCCCCAGCATTTT. This encodes CASNRGDQPQHF. V and J are TRBV6-1 and TRBJ1-5; 8 bases line up with TRBD1. Germline lookup yields CDR1 MNHNS and CDR2 SASEGT. V dropped 9 bases and J dropped 5; count of bases not matched to a gene: 3. The CDR3 length is 12 residues.

The rearrangement uses TRBV28 and TRBJ2-3; 7 bases agree with TRBD1. The germline V gene has CDR1 MDHEN and CDR2 SYDVKM. The CDR3 length is 18 residues. V trimming: 5 bases; J trimming: 0 bases; junction bases outside the gene matches: 14. The CDR3: CASSEPGQTFTSTDTQYF. The CDR3 DNA is TGTGCCAGCAGTGAACCGGGACAGACTTTTACTAGCACAGATACGCAGTATTTT.

The chain carries TRBV28 and TRBJ2-7, with 8 bases identical to TRBD1. Germline V CDR1 and CDR2: MDHEN, SYDVKM. The CDR3 has 13 residues. J lost 9 bases, V lost 5 bases, and 9 bases had no gene match. Here the CDR3 reads CASSPGQEAGQYF. CDR3 bases: TGTGCCAGCAGTCCGGGACAGGAGGCAGGGCAGTACTTC.

The chain links TRBV6-5 to TRBJ1-3; D unresolved. Looked up from germline, CDR1 is MNHEY and CDR2 is SVGAGI. The CDR3 length is 12 residues. Trimming cost V 9 bases and J 2 bases, with 8 bases left between them. The CDR3 nucleotides read TGTGCCAGTACGAGGCCTGGAAACACCATATATTTT. Translating it yields CASTRPGNTIYF.

This chain connects TRBV6-5 to TRBJ2-7; 9 bases match TRBD2. Germline CDR1 reads MNHEY; CDR2 reads SVGAGI. The trim removed 0 bases at V and 7 bases at J, leaving 7 bases unmatched. The CDR3 totals 15 residues. CDR3 sequence: CASSYSAGGPGEQYF. The CDR3 bases are TGTGCCAGCAGTTACTCGGCGGGAGGGCCGGGGGAGCAGTACTTC.

V usage is TRBV6-5 and J usage is TRBJ2-5, with D tentatively TRBD2 (5 bases). CDR3 length: 13 residues. Germline CDR1 reads MNHEY; CDR2 reads SVGAGI. Trimming took off 4 bases at V and 7 bases at J, with 13 bases between the two ends. CDR3 in amino acids: CASSLGASGTQYF. The DNA for the CDR3 is TGTGCCAGCAGTTTGGGAGCCTCCGGGACCCAGTACTTC.

The gene calls are TRBV5-1 and TRBJ2-3; 9 nucleotides line up with TRBD2. This CDR3 is built from 16 residues. Losses at the gene ends were 1 base for V and 3 bases for J; bases not matched to a gene: 6. Germline CDR1 is SGHRS and CDR2 is YFSETQ. The CDR3, as DNA: TGCGCCAGCAGCTTGTTCGGCGGGGGGGCTACAGATACGCAGTATTTT. Protein sequence: CASSLFGGGATDTQYF.

In regard to this clone: The same CDR3 is also encoded by other DNA sequences in this sample. V is TRBV9 and J is TRBJ1-4; D is perhaps TRBD1 (5 bases). The CDR3 has 15 amino acids. V was pared by 0 bases and J by 7 bases, with 13 bases between. The germline gives CDR1 SGDLS, CDR2 YYNGEE. The CDR3 loop reads CASSVGSGFGEKLFF. DNA for the CDR3: TGTGCCAGCAGCGTAGGTTCAGGGTTTGGTGAAAAACTGTTTTTT.

The chain links TRBV10-1 to TRBJ2-3; no definite D call. Germline values: CDR1 WNHNN, CDR2 SYGVQD (reference sequence). The ends were cut back, 5 bases at V and 2 bases at J, with 14 bases in the middle. The CDR3 runs to 15 residues. The CDR3 DNA follows: TGCGCCAGCAGTTTTGGCAACGCACTCACAGATACGCAGTATTTT. Its translation is CASSFGNALTDTQYF.

Concerning this clone: Its ends do not fully match the called genes, so a read error is possible. The rearrangement joins TRBV7-6 to TRBJ2-1, with 7 bases matching TRBD2. This CDR3 comprises 15 residues. The germline V gene encodes CDR1 SGHVS and CDR2 FNYEAQ. The CDR3 bases are TGTGCCAGCAGCTTACGGGGCGGGAGCCACAATAAGCAGTTCTTC. This codes for CASSLRGGSHNKQFF. Combining the CDR3 with reference TRBV7-6 and TRBJ2-1 gives the whole variable domain GAGVSQSPRYKVTKRGQDVALRCDPISGHVSLYWYRQALGQGPEFLTYFNYEAQQDKSGLPNDRFSAERPEGSISTLTIQRTEQRDSAMYRCASSLRGGSHNKQFFGPGTRLTVL.

The CDR3, as DNA: TGTGCCAGCAGCCTATCAGCCGGGACTAGCGGCCGCACAGATACGCAGTATTTT. This encodes CASSLSAGTSGRTDTQYF. This sequence joins TRBV5-5 and TRBJ2-3, with 11 nucleotides matching TRBD2. Per germline, CDR1 SGHKS and CDR2 YYEKEE (reference sequence). Unmatched junction bases numbered 11, after V lost 4 bases and J lost 1 base. The CDR3 has 18 amino acids.

This chain uses TRBV29-1 with TRBJ1-2, with 7 bases fitting TRBD1. V shed 3 bases, J shed 4 bases, and the junction held 5 bases outside the gene matches. The CDR3 has 13 amino acids. CDR1 SQVTM and CDR2 ANQGSEA come from the germline V gene. The CDR3 nucleotides read TGCAGCGTTGACGTGACAGGGCTCTATGGCTACACCTTC. This gives the protein CSVDVTGLYGYTF.

The chain has TRBV27 and TRBJ1-1; 9 nucleotides match TRBD1. This CDR3 has 15 amino acids. Trimming took 5 bases from V and 6 from J; bases not matched to a gene: 10. The V gene's germline CDR1 is MNHEY and CDR2 SMNVEV (reference sequence). The DNA of the CDR3 is TGTGCCAGCAGTCGTAGACAGGGGGAGGTCGCTGAAGCTTTCTTT. It translates to CASSRRQGEVAEAFF.